This entry lists 11 T cell receptor beta chains sequenced from one sample in a study of blood T cell repertoires in COVID-19. Method: immunoSEQ multiplex PCR; TCRdb's copy keeps in-frame clones and lacks some. The table includes a few hundred thousand clones, roughly 87% detected once. Sequences were obtained from peripheral blood. Receptors originate from a man between 18 and 35 years old with active or convalescent COVID-19.

V is TRBV6-1 and J is TRBJ1-3; no reliable D call. The V gene's germline CDR1 is MNHNS and CDR2 SASEGT. The CDR3 loop spans 16 amino acids. Trimming removed 2 bases from V and 0 bases from J, with 11 bases in between. CDR3 sequence (DNA): TGTGCCAGCAGTGAAAAGGGAGCGAGCTCTGGAAACACCATATATTTT. It encodes CASSEKGASSGNTIYF.

V is TRBV7-6 and J is TRBJ2-1; D remains ambiguous. Trimming took off 5 bases at V and 4 bases at J, with 15 bases between the two ends. CDR3 size: 15 residues. Germline V gives CDR1 SGHVS, CDR2 FNYEAQ. The CDR3 nucleotides read TGTGCCAGCAGCCTAAAGGTGGGCAGTTACAATGAGCAGTTCTTC. Protein sequence: CASSLKVGSYNEQFF.

This chain links TRBV19 with TRBJ1-2; a possible D gene is TRBD1 (6 bases). CDR1 LNHDA and CDR2 SQIVND come from the germline V gene (reference sequence). V lost 1 base and J 2 bases, leaving 11 bases between the germline ends. The CDR3 contains 15 residues. This CDR3 reads CASSIGHTGNYGYTF. The CDR3 DNA is TGTGCCAGTAGTATAGGCCATACAGGGAACTATGGCTACACCTTC. The entire variable domain, with the rest obtained from reference TRBV19 and TRBJ1-2, is as follows: DGGITQSPKYLFRKEGQNVTLSCEQNLNHDAMYWYRQDPGQGLRLIYYSQIVNDFQKGDIAEGYSVSREKKESFPLTVTSAQKNPTAFYLCASSIGHTGNYGYTFGSGTRLTVV.

This chain links TRBV18 with TRBJ1-6; 8 nucleotides line up with TRBD1. V lost 3 bases to trimming and J lost 3 bases; unmatched junction nucleotides: 4. This CDR3 comprises 16 residues. Germline CDR1 and CDR2: KGHSH and LQKENI. CDR3 protein: CASSPDRGSYNSPLHF. As DNA, the CDR3 is TGTGCCAGCTCACCTGACAGGGGAAGCTATAATTCACCCCTCCACTTT.

This sequence joins TRBV10-2 and TRBJ2-3, with 8 bases fitting TRBD2. The CDR3 contains 12 residues. Germline-derived CDR1 and CDR2 are WSHSY and SAAADI. With 0 bases clipped from V and 11 bases from J, the junction kept 1 base outside the gene matches. The CDR3 DNA sequence: TGCGCCAGCAGTGAGTCGGGGACTAGGCAGTATTTT. It yields the protein CASSESGTRQYF.

The chain combines TRBV6-5 with TRBJ1-2; TRBD1 matches at 8 bases. The ends lost 2 bases at V and 6 bases at J; junction bases unmatched: 5. This CDR3 is 14 amino acids long. Germline lookup yields CDR1 MNHEY and CDR2 SVGAGI. The CDR3 reads CASSYAGGVDGYTF. In DNA, the CDR3 is TGTGCCAGCAGTTACGCAGGGGGCGTGGATGGCTACACCTTC.

This chain joins TRBV5-6 and TRBJ1-1; D might be TRBD1 (5 bases). The CDR3 has 12 amino acids. The V end was cut by 1 base, the J end by 11 bases, with 12 bases between. Germline values: CDR1 SGHDT, CDR2 YYEEEE. The CDR3 DNA reads as TGTGCCAGCAGCTTGTTGGGGGAGGTCGCTTTCTTT. As protein: CASSLLGEVAFF.

The rearrangement links TRBV7-9 to TRBJ2-7; 11 bases agree with TRBD2. Per the germline V gene, CDR1 is SEHNR and CDR2 is FQNEAQ (reference sequence). The CDR3 is 15 amino acids. With 5 bases clipped from V and 5 bases from J, the junction kept 8 bases outside the gene matches. CDR3 sequence reads: CASSRITSGRNEQYF. The CDR3 region has the DNA TGTGCCAGCAGCCGGATCACTAGCGGGAGAAACGAGCAGTACTTC.

This clone showed up just once. The gene calls are TRBV6-1 and TRBJ2-4; D ambiguous. The CDR3 consists of 16 residues. The germline V gene encodes CDR1 MNHNS and CDR2 SASEGT. V was cut by 4 bases and J by 0 bases, with 13 bases left in between. The CDR3 is CASSGGTGLAKNIQYF. CDR3 nucleotide sequence: TGTGCCAGCAGTGGAGGAACCGGTTTAGCCAAAAACATTCAGTACTTC.

A single count supports this clone. This chain uses TRBV7-9 with TRBJ1-1; no firm D call. Germline V gene data show CDR1 as SEHNR and CDR2 as FQNEAQ (reference sequence). V gave up 3 bases and J gave up 3 bases, with 8 bases separating them. The CDR3 sequence is 13 residues long. CDR3 coding DNA: TGTGCCAGCAGCTTGCCCGGGGACACTGAAGCTTTCTTT. Translated: CASSLPGDTEAFF.

This clone was counted once. This chain uses TRBV5-1 with TRBJ2-1; the match to TRBD1 covers 9 bases. Looked up from germline, CDR1 is SGHRS and CDR2 is YFSETQ. The CDR3 covers 15 residues. V was pared by 1 base and J by 4 bases, with 3 bases of the junction left unmatched. CDR3 sequence reads: CASSLRQGEYNEQFF. For the CDR3, the DNA is TGCGCCAGCAGCTTGCGACAGGGGGAGTACAATGAGCAGTTCTTC.